This T cell receptor (beta chain) was profiled in a study of T cell repertoires in cytomegalovirus infection. The table lists this clonotype with a few counts. As yet, its antigen is unknown. In TCRdb, the reads were re-called with MiXCR into one record per CDR3 protein. The profile covers roughly 920,000 distinct CDR3 sequences, with roughly 30% appearing a single time and about an eighth taken by the ten largest. CDR3 size: 13 residues. Germline V gives CDR1 SGHDN, CDR2 FVKESK. V was clipped by 7 bases and J by 6 bases, with 10 bases between them. The TCR was taken from a human donor in good health (CMV status not recorded). Some clones in this sample may be carry-over from other donors' samples. Sample: cultured CD8+ T cells from PBMCs, taken from culture after CMV antigen stimulation. The chain has TRBV14 and TRBJ1-6; possible D gene TRBD1, 5 bases. The CDR3 loop is CASTTALNSPLHF. CDR3 DNA sequence: TGTGCCAGCACGACAGCCCTTAATTCACCCCTCCACTTT.